The rows below give T cell receptor beta chains drawn from one sample of a study of shared clonotypes between healthy human individuals. Produced via immunoSEQ multiplex PCR; TCRdb's table is partial and in-frame only. The sample lists roughly 700,000 clones; around 72% were seen once. The sample consisted of memory CD4+ T cells sorted from blood. The origin of the receptors is a woman between 25 and 40 years old in good health. CDR3s include the opening cysteine and the closing phenylalanine or tryptophan. The D gene is left open where the match is weak. Some rows mark clone size as missing; the rest say once, few, many or name a class of expanded clone.

d_gene: TRBD1; v_gene: TRBV30; j_gene: TRBJ1-2; abundance: .; CDR3aa: CALSAGTGVDGYTF; CDR3nt: TGTGCCTTATCGGCCGGGACAGGGGTCGATGGCTACACCTTC
d_gene: .; v_gene: TRBV28; j_gene: TRBJ2-1; abundance: .; CDR3aa: CASTADMSSYNEQFF; CDR3nt: TGTGCCAGCACCGCGGACATGAGCTCCTACAATGAGCAGTTCTTC
d_gene: TRBD1; v_gene: TRBV28; j_gene: TRBJ2-7; abundance: many; CDR3aa: CASSLGATGGREQYF; CDR3nt: TGTGCCAGCAGTTTAGGGGCGACAGGGGGTCGCGAGCAGTACTTC
d_gene: .; v_gene: TRBV5-4; j_gene: TRBJ1-1; abundance: .; CDR3aa: CASSLAEESTEAFF; CDR3nt: TGTGCCAGCAGCTTGGCGGAGGAATCCACTGAAGCTTTCTTT
d_gene: .; v_gene: TRBV28; j_gene: TRBJ1-2; abundance: .; CDR3aa: CASSWGLSYGYTF; CDR3nt: TGTGCCAGCAGTTGGGGGCTTAGCTATGGCTACACCTTC
d_gene: TRBD2; v_gene: TRBV5-1; j_gene: TRBJ2-3; abundance: .; CDR3aa: CASSVTSGRGGTDTQYF; CDR3nt: TGCGCCAGCAGCGTGACTAGCGGGAGAGGGGGCACAGATACGCAGTATTTT
d_gene: .; v_gene: TRBV28; j_gene: TRBJ1-4; abundance: .; CDR3aa: CASSLPGSVLQLFF; CDR3nt: TGTGCCAGCAGTTTACCAGGTTCTGTCCTCCAACTGTTTTTT
d_gene: .; v_gene: TRBV28; j_gene: TRBJ1-5; abundance: .; CDR3aa: CASRVMVNQPQHF; CDR3nt: TGTGCCAGCAGGGTCATGGTCAACCAGCCCCAGCATTTT
d_gene: .; v_gene: TRBV6-4; j_gene: TRBJ2-3; abundance: .; CDR3aa: CASSENLVTDTQYF; CDR3nt: TGTGCCAGCAGTGAGAACCTGGTCACAGATACGCAGTATTTT
d_gene: .; v_gene: TRBV19; j_gene: TRBJ2-7; abundance: .; CDR3aa: CATKEFSSSYEQYF; CDR3nt: TGTGCCACCAAGGAGTTCTCGAGCTCCTACGAGCAGTACTTC
d_gene: .; v_gene: TRBV20-1; j_gene: TRBJ2-7; abundance: .; CDR3aa: CSARRVYEQYF; CDR3nt: TGCAGTGCTAGACGTGTGTACGAGCAGTACTTC
d_gene: TRBD2; v_gene: TRBV4-2; j_gene: TRBJ2-2; abundance: .; CDR3aa: CASSQDVSRREDRRELFF; CDR3nt: TGTGCCAGCAGCCAAGATGTTTCCCGGCGGGAGGACCGAAGGGAGCTGTTTTTT
d_gene: TRBD2; v_gene: TRBV7-2; j_gene: TRBJ2-1; abundance: once; CDR3aa: CASSLSGGNEQFF; CDR3nt: TGTGCCAGCAGCCTAAGCGGGGGGAATGAGCAGTTCTTC
d_gene: TRBD1; v_gene: TRBV6-1; j_gene: TRBJ2-3; abundance: .; CDR3aa: CASRPDRGRTDTQYF; CDR3nt: TGTGCCAGCAGGCCCGACAGGGGTCGGACAGATACGCAGTATTTT
d_gene: TRBD2; v_gene: TRBV10-1; j_gene: TRBJ2-7; abundance: .; CDR3aa: CASSGYRTGRRVAGGLYGQYF; CDR3nt: TGCGCCAGCAGTGGCTACCGGACAGGGAGGCGTGTAGCGGGAGGCCTCTACGGGCAGTACTTC
d_gene: .; v_gene: TRBV6-1; j_gene: TRBJ2-3; abundance: .; CDR3aa: CASSGSGPTDTQYF; CDR3nt: TGTGCCAGCAGTGGAAGCGGGCCCACAGATACGCAGTATTTT
d_gene: .; v_gene: TRBV28; j_gene: TRBJ2-5; abundance: many; CDR3aa: CASSLQGPLGETQYF; CDR3nt: TGTGCCAGCAGTTTACAGGGGCCGCTTGGAGAGACCCAGTACTTC
d_gene: .; v_gene: TRBV27; j_gene: TRBJ1-2; abundance: .; CDR3aa: CASSPRLGGRIISRLNYGYTF; CDR3nt: TGTGCCAGCAGTCCCCGTTTAGGGGGGCGAATAATCTCGAGACTAAACTATGGCTACACCTTC
d_gene: .; v_gene: TRBV29-1; j_gene: TRBJ2-7; abundance: few; CDR3aa: CSVTRGEQYF; CDR3nt: TGCAGCGTTACCCGGGGCGAGCAGTACTTC
d_gene: TRBD1; v_gene: TRBV7-2; j_gene: TRBJ2-7; abundance: .; CDR3aa: CASSPRDRTGEQYF; CDR3nt: TGTGCCAGCAGCCCCCGGGACAGGACGGGCGAGCAGTACTTC
d_gene: TRBD1; v_gene: TRBV18; j_gene: TRBJ1-1; abundance: .; CDR3aa: CASSPRQSKDRGGTEAFF; CDR3nt: TGTGCCAGCTCACCACGGCAGTCAAAGGACAGGGGAGGCACTGAAGCTTTCTTT
d_gene: .; v_gene: TRBV6-5; j_gene: TRBJ1-3; abundance: .; CDR3aa: CASRPQISGNTIYF; CDR3nt: TGTGCCAGCAGACCTCAGATCTCTGGAAACACCATATATTTT
d_gene: .; v_gene: TRBV25-1; j_gene: TRBJ2-7; abundance: .; CDR3aa: CASSVGQEQYF; CDR3nt: TGTGCCAGCAGTGTGGGACAAGAGCAGTACTTC
d_gene: .; v_gene: TRBV29-1; j_gene: TRBJ1-6; abundance: .; CDR3aa: CSVGTGLGSPLHF; CDR3nt: TGCAGCGTTGGGACGGGCCTAGGGTCACCCCTCCACTTT
d_gene: .; v_gene: TRBV6-5; j_gene: TRBJ1-2; abundance: .; CDR3aa: CASSSHPFIYGYTF; CDR3nt: TGTGCCAGCAGTTCCCATCCATTCATCTATGGCTACACCTTC
d_gene: .; v_gene: TRBV6-1; j_gene: TRBJ1-2; abundance: .; CDR3aa: CASILGQQYDGYTF; CDR3nt: TGTGCCAGCATCCTGGGTCAGCAGTACGATGGCTACACCTTC
d_gene: TRBD1; v_gene: TRBV28; j_gene: TRBJ2-7; abundance: once; CDR3aa: CASSLLTGTGAPLSSYEQYF; CDR3nt: TGTGCCAGCAGTTTATTAACCGGGACAGGTGCCCCTCTTAGCTCCTACGAGCAGTACTTC
d_gene: .; v_gene: TRBV30; j_gene: TRBJ2-1; abundance: .; CDR3aa: CAWAHPGLEKNEQFF; CDR3nt: TGTGCCTGGGCTCATCCGGGACTGGAGAAGAATGAGCAGTTCTTC
d_gene: .; v_gene: TRBV18; j_gene: TRBJ2-5; abundance: .; CDR3aa: CASSPPEAGSTKETQYF; CDR3nt: TGTGCCAGCTCGCCCCCAGAGGCGGGATCCACTAAAGAGACCCAGTACTTC
d_gene: TRBD1; v_gene: TRBV30; j_gene: TRBJ2-7; abundance: many; CDR3aa: CAWRGLGQGDSYEQYF; CDR3nt: TGTGCCTGGAGGGGCCTCGGACAGGGGGACTCCTACGAGCAGTACTTC
d_gene: TRBD1; v_gene: TRBV19; j_gene: TRBJ2-7; abundance: .; CDR3aa: CASSIAGQGAHEQYF; CDR3nt: TGTGCCAGTAGTATAGCGGGACAGGGGGCCCACGAGCAGTACTTC
d_gene: .; v_gene: TRBV19; j_gene: TRBJ2-3; abundance: .; CDR3aa: CASSIKSSTDTQYF; CDR3nt: TGTGCCAGTAGTATAAAGTCTAGCACAGATACGCAGTATTTT